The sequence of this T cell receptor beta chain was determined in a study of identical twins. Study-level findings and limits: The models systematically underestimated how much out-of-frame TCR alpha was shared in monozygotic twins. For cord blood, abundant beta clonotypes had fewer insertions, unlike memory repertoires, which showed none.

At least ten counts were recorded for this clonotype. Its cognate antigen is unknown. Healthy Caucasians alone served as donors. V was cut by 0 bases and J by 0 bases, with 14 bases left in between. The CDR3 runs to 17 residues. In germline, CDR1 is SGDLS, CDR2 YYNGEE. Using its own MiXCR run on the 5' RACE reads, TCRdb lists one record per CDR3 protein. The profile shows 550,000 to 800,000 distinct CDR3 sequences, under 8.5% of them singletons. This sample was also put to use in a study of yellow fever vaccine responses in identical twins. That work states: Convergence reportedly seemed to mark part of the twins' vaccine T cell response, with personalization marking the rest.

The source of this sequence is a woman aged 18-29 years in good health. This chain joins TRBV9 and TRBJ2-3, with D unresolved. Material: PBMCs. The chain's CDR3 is CASSVGNSRLSTDTQYF. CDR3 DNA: TGTGCCAGCAGCGTAGGTAATAGCCGACTTAGCACAGATACGCAGTATTTT. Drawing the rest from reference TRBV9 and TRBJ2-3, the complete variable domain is DSGVTQTPKHLITATGQRVTLRCSPRSGDLSVYWYQQSLDQGLQFLIQYYNGEERAKGNILERFSAQQFPDLHSELNLSSLELGDSALYFCASSVGNSRLSTDTQYFGPGTRLTVL.